The entry below describes one T cell receptor beta chain. The data were obtained in a study of blood T cell repertoires in COVID-19. Overall study context: Sites in the United States, Italy and Spain provided acute and convalescent COVID-19 samples. In each case, the material was cDNA or gDNA derived from T cells, B-cell-depleted T cells, or PBMCs.

In the authors' workflow: Estimation of nucleated cell counts was performed using reference gene primer amplification. Sequencing used immunoSEQ multiplex PCR; TCRdb keeps in-frame clones, though not all of them. V and J calls plus clone size are reproduced from that table; the DNA served to infer D and trimming. The data contain around 620,000 clones, around 90% of them seen just once; the ten biggest clones take up about 0.24%. This TCR was sampled from a woman under 30 with acute or convalescent COVID-19. The source material was peripheral blood.

As DNA, the CDR3 is TGTGCCAGTAGTAATTGGCGGGGGGCTAGCACCGGGGAGCTGTTTTTT. It codes for CASSNWRGASTGELFF. This sequence joins TRBV19 and TRBJ2-2, with 8 positions matching TRBD2. CDR3 size: 16 residues. V was clipped by 4 bases and J by 4 bases; unmatched bases: 8. CDR1 and CDR2 (germline): LNHDA, SQIVND (reference sequence).